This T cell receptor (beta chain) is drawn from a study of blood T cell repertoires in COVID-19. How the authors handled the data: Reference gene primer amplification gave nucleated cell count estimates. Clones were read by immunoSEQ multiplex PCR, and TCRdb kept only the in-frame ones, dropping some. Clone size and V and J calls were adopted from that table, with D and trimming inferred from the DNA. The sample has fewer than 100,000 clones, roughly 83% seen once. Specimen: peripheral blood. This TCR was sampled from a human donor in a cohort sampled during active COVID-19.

The CDR3 protein is CASSQQGVQYNEQFF. The CDR3 DNA sequence: TGTGCCAGCAGTCAACAGGGAGTCCAATACAATGAGCAGTTCTTC. The gene calls are TRBV6-2 or TRBV6-3 and TRBJ2-1; TRBD1 might be the D (6 bases). This CDR3 has 15 residues. CDR1 and CDR2 from the germline V gene are MNHEY and SVGEGT. V was shortened by 5 bases and J by 4 bases, with 15 bases between the two germline ends.